This TCR beta chain emerged from a study of ipilimumab plus nivolumab after autologous stem cell transplantation (dated by TCRdb to the early 2020s). Background for the entire study: Trial patients received a median of roughly 5 ipilimumab doses and under 10 nivolumab doses. Both primary refractory and relapsed disease were represented in the DLBCL cohort, where 18-month progression-free survival was around 86% and 29%, respectively. The trial enrolled patients with high-risk diffuse large B cell lymphoma, mature T cell lymphoma, or multiple myeloma undergoing autologous transplant. Under 40 patients made up the trial's intent-to-treat population.

The investigation overall reported the following: The authors concluded that combined checkpoint inhibition appeared tolerable when used as consolidation after transplant. The authors stated that profiles of the T cell receptor repertoire, regulatory T cell phenotype and gut microbiota provided a biologic rationale for studying this approach further.

The method was the immunoSEQ multiplex PCR assay. TCRdb retrieved this table from immuneACCESS and kept in-frame rearrangements only. Not all clones are present; in checked studies, unresolved V genes account for under half, and no reason is known for the remainder. This sample is represented by tens of thousands of clones; roughly 86% of them were singletons. Of the sample, 5.2% falls within the top ten clones. With regard to this clone: Its antigen remains unidentified. Base qualities were left out, and no much larger clone turns up one base away.

Checkpoint therapy was initiated 14 to 28 days after autologous transplant, and ipilimumab was administered at 1 mg/kg intravenously on day 1 of selected weeks. Nivolumab was given at 3 mg/kg intravenously on day 1 of weeks 1, 4, 7, 10, and every two weeks through week 26. This Phase Ib clinical trial tested ipilimumab plus nivolumab, a combined checkpoint inhibition, as consolidation after autologous stem cell transplantation. Sequenced here: PBMCs, sampled in a trial of ipilimumab plus nivolumab as post-transplant consolidation. This sequence was found in a male donor with diffuse large B-cell lymphoma.

The CDR3 protein is CASSFQGGAEAFF. The DNA reads as follows: TGCGCCAGCAGCTTTCAAGGGGGGGCCGAAGCTTTCTTT. The sequence joins TRBV5-1 to TRBJ1-1, with a weak D call of TRBD1 (6 bases match). CDR1 and CDR2 were assigned from the germline V gene as SGHRS and YFSETQ. The CDR3 starts with the cysteine, ends with the phenylalanine, and has 13 residues. Only the CDR3 region is kept as DNA, spanning 39 bases read in frame from base 1. The trim is 2 bases for V and 8 bases for J, with a gap of 13 bases between the germline ends.